These 6 T cell receptor beta chains originate from one sample sequenced in a study of T cell repertoires in cytomegalovirus infection (dated by TCRdb to the late 2010s). These receptors' targets are unknown. Interpreted using the paper, the treatment or condition label stands for: in vitro stimulation with specific CMV peptide epitopes to enrich CMV-specific T cells. Sequencing used an Illumina HiSeq 1500. Through fastp at Q25 and MiXCR, TCRdb rebuilt clones from the public reads, retaining in-frame beta chains. Rows are combined by CDR3 protein, so each entry shows the most common genes and DNA. A total of about 310,000 distinct CDR3 sequences appear in this sample, approximately 25% of them only once. The ten top clones hold roughly 15% of the sample. The sample here was cultured PBMCs, taken from culture after CMV antigen stimulation. The receptors were gathered from a human donor in good health (CMV status not recorded). Some clones in this sample may be carry-over from other donors' samples.

The chain links TRBV6-6 to TRBJ2-7; possibly TRBD2 for D (6 bases). In germline, CDR1 is MNHNY, CDR2 SVGAGI (reference sequence). This CDR3 spans 11 amino acids. V was cut by 9 bases and J by 5 bases, with 11 bases left in between. Here the CDR3 reads CASRLVHEQYF. Here the CDR3 DNA reads TGTGCCAGTAGACTAGTGCACGAGCAGTACTTC.

The CDR3 loop reads CASSLRRGTEAFF. The CDR3 nucleotides read TGTGCCAGCAGCTTGAGAAGGGGAACTGAAGCTTTCTTT. This chain uses TRBV11-3 with TRBJ1-1, with D perhaps matching TRBD1 (5 bases). The CDR3 covers 13 residues. Germline V lookup: CDR1 SGHNT, CDR2 YENEEA. The V end lost 3 bases, the J end lost 5 bases, and 10 bases lay between the germline ends.

This clonotype was counted only a few times. This chain uses TRBV20-1 with TRBJ2-7; D is possibly TRBD2 (5 bases). Looked up from germline, CDR1 is DFQATT and CDR2 is SNEGSKA (reference sequence). The CDR3 consists of 13 residues. Between the trimmed V and J ends, which lost 7 bases and 4 bases, there was a span of 17 bases. CDR3 in amino acids: CSGSLPGYYEQYF. The DNA of the CDR3 is TGCAGTGGCTCCCTTCCGGGGTATTACGAGCAGTACTTC.

The chain uses TRBV25-1 and TRBJ1-4; D not resolved. The CDR3 runs to 15 residues. Trimming pared 4 bases from V and 8 bases from J, leaving 17 bases between. CDR1 and CDR2 from the germline V gene are MGHDK and SYGVNS. The CDR3 protein is CASSGQAPPGEKLFF. In DNA, the CDR3 is TGTGCCAGCAGTGGACAAGCTCCGCCGGGGGAAAAACTGTTTTTT. Full variable domain (outside the CDR3, taken from reference TRBV25-1 and TRBJ1-4): EADIYQTPRYLVIGTGKKITLECSQTMGHDKMYWYQQDPGMELHLIHYSYGVNSTEKGDLSSESTVSRIRTEHFPLTLESARPSHTSQYLCASSGQAPPGEKLFFGSGTQLSVL.

The V call is TRBV5-4, the J call TRBJ2-3; TRBD2 matches at 9 bases. V gave up 0 bases and J gave up 4 bases; unmatched junction bases: 6. Germline values: CDR1 SGHNT, CDR2 YYREEE (reference sequence). There are 16 residues in the CDR3. The CDR3 region has the DNA TGTGCCAGCAGCTTGGGGGGTAGCGGGAGTTCAGATACGCAGTATTTT. It translates to CASSLGGSGSSDTQYF.

The V call is TRBV15, the J call TRBJ2-7; TRBD2 agrees at 7 bases. Germline V gene lookup returns CDR1 LNHNV and CDR2 YYDKDF (reference sequence). The junction had 11 bases not matched to a gene; V was cut back by 6 bases and J by 3 bases. The CDR3 sequence is 15 residues long. CDR3: CATRRLGGSYYEQYF. The CDR3 nucleotides read TGTGCCACCAGAAGGTTGGGAGGGAGTTACTACGAGCAGTACTTC.